The table lists the clone carrying this T cell receptor beta chain with many counts. The sample originates from a study of T cells in Graves' hyperthyroidism and ophthalmopathy. TCR beta CDR3 sequences were amplified from RNA transcripts. RT-PCR in the first round (using the HTBI primer set) targeted the TCR CDR3. TCRdb independently ran MiXCR on the multiplex PCR reads; one entry per CDR3 protein. The data show about 290,000 distinct CDR3 sequences, 10% to 15% seen once. Germline loops: CDR1 MDHEN, CDR2 SYDVKM. With 3 bases clipped from V and 4 bases from J, the junction kept 4 bases outside the gene matches. The CDR3 is made up of 14 amino acids.

This chain links TRBV28 with TRBJ2-5, with 8 bases that match TRBD1. Sequenced input: blood. This receptor was identified in a young woman with Graves' hyperthyroidism that later progressed to Graves' ophthalmopathy. Here the CDR3 DNA reads TGTGCCAGCAGTTTTCAGGGGGCAGGAGAGACCCAGTACTTC. Its translation: CASSFQGAGETQYF.